A selection of T cell receptor beta chains follows, all from one sample in a study of blood T cell repertoires in COVID-19. Generated by immunoSEQ multiplex PCR, the TCRdb table keeps only in-frame clones and is missing some. The sample holds more than 45,000 clones, 65% to 90% seen once. The sample taken for sequencing was peripheral blood. These receptor sequences come from a woman of 80 years or more with acute or convalescent COVID-19. CDR3s include the opening cysteine and the closing phenylalanine or tryptophan. Fields, in order: J gene, clone size, V gene, D gene, CDR3 DNA, CDR3 protein. A D gene is named only where the DNA matches it firmly. Clone size is not always given. Where it is, it says once, few, many or a class for expanded clones.

J: TRBJ1-1
size: NA
V: TRBV21-1
D: NA
DNA: TGTGCCAGCAGGAAACAACGGGACAGCCAAGAGGACACTGAAGCTTTCTTT
CDR3: CASRKQRDSQEDTEAFF

J: TRBJ2-7
size: NA
V: TRBV3-1/TRBV3-2
D: NA
DNA: TGTGCCAGCAGCCAAGTCGGCGAGCAGTACTTC
CDR3: CASSQVGEQYF

J: TRBJ2-1
size: NA
V: TRBV7-2
D: NA
DNA: TGTGCCAGCAGCTTAGCGGTGGGGGGGCAAAATGAGCAGTTCTTC
CDR3: CASSLAVGGQNEQFF

J: TRBJ2-5
size: NA
V: TRBV5-1
D: TRBD1
DNA: TGCGCCAGCAGCTTGGGACAGGGGGGTGAGACCCAGTACTTC
CDR3: CASSLGQGGETQYF

J: TRBJ2-2
size: NA
V: TRBV21-1
D: NA
DNA: TGTGCCAGCAGCCCTTGGCAGACGAACACCGGGGAGCTGTTTTTT
CDR3: CASSPWQTNTGELFF

J: TRBJ1-2
size: NA
V: TRBV6-4
D: TRBD1
DNA: TGTGCCAGCAGCGCGGGACAGGGCGGAACCTATGGCTACACCTTC
CDR3: CASSAGQGGTYGYTF

J: TRBJ1-1
size: NA
V: TRBV7-9
D: NA
DNA: TGTGCGTCGGGAGGGAGGGCGAACACTGAAGCTTTCTTT
CDR3: CASGGRANTEAFF

J: TRBJ2-2
size: NA
V: TRBV2
D: NA
DNA: TGTGCCAGCAGCGCAGGGTCTTATGCCGGGGAGCTGTTTTTT
CDR3: CASSAGSYAGELFF

J: TRBJ1-1
size: NA
V: TRBV30
D: TRBD1
DNA: TGTGCCTGGAGCAAGGGACAGGGGGCCTCACAAGCTTTCTTT
CDR3: CAWSKGQGASQAFF

J: TRBJ1-4
size: few
V: TRBV5-8
D: TRBD1
DNA: TGTGCCAGCAGCTTGGCAGGGGGTACGACTAATGAAAAACTGTTTTTT
CDR3: CASSLAGGTTNEKLFF

J: TRBJ2-2
size: NA
V: TRBV5-1
D: NA
DNA: TGCGCCAGCAGCTCGCAGGGGACCGGGGAGCTGTTTTTT
CDR3: CASSSQGTGELFF

J: TRBJ2-2
size: NA
V: TRBV19
D: TRBD1
DNA: TGTGCCAGTAGTACCGGGACAGGGATCACCGGGGAGCTGTTTTTT
CDR3: CASSTGTGITGELFF